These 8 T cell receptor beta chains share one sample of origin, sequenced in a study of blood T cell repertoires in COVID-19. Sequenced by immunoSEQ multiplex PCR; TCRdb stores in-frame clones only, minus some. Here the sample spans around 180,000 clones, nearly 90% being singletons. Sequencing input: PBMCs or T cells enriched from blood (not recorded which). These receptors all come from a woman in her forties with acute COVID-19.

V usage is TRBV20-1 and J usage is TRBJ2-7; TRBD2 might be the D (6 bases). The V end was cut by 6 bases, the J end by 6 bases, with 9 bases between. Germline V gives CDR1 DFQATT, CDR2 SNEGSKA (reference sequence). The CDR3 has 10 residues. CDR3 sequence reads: CSALRGEQYF. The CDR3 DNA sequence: TGCAGTGCCTTGCGGGGCGAGCAGTACTTC.

CDR3: CASSQDPGAGANVLTF. Here the CDR3 DNA reads TGTGCCAGCAGCCAAGATCCGGGGGCTGGGGCCAACGTCCTGACTTTC. The chain recombines TRBV3-1 (or the pseudogene TRBV3-2) with TRBJ2-6; TRBD2 might be the D (6 bases). Trimming left V 0 bases short and J 2 bases short, with 8 bases between. This CDR3 region has 16 residues. The germline V gene has CDR1 LGHDT and CDR2 YNNKEL (reference sequence).

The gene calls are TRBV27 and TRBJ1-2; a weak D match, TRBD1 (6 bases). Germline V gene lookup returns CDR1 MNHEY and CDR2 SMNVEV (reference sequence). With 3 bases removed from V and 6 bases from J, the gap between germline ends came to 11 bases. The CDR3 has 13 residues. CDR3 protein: CASSLRGADGYTF. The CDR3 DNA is TGTGCCAGCAGTTTGCGGGGGGCGGATGGCTACACCTTC.

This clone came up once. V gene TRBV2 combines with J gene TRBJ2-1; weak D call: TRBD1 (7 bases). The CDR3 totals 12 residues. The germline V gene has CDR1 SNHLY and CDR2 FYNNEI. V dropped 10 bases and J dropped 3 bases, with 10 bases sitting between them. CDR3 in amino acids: CATQGGYNEQFF. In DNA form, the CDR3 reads TGTGCCACCCAGGGGGGCTACAATGAGCAGTTCTTC.

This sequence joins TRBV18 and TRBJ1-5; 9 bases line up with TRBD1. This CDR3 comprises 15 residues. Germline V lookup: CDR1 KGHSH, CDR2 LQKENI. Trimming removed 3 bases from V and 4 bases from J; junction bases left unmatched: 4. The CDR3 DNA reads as TGTGCCAGCTCACCGGGTGGGACAGGGAATCAGCCCCAGCATTTT. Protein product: CASSPGGTGNQPQHF. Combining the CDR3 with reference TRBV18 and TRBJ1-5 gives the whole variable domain NAGVMQNPRHLVRRRGQEARLRCSPMKGHSHVYWYRQLPEEGLKFMVYLQKENIIDESGMPKERFSAEFPKEGPSILRIQQVVRGDSAAYFCASSPGGTGNQPQHFGDGTRLSIL.

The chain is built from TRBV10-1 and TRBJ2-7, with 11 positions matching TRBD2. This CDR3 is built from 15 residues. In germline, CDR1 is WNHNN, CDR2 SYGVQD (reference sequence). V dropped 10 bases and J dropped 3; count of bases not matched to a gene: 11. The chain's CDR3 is CATSTLAGGLYEQYF. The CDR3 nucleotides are TGCGCCACCTCAACCCTAGCGGGAGGCCTCTACGAGCAGTACTTC.

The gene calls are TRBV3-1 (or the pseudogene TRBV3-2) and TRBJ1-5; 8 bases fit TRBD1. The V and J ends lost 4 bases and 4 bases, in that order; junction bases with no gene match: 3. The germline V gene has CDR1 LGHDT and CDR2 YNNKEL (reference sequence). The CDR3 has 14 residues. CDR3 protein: CASSLGQGNQPQHF. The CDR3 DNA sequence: TGTGCCAGCAGCCTCGGACAGGGAAATCAGCCCCAGCATTTT.

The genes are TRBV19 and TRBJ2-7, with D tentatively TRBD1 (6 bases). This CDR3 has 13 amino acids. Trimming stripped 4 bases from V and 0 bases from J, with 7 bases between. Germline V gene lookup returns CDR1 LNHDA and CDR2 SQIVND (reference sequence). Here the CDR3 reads CASSKGGSYEQYF. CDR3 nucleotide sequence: TGTGCCAGTAGTAAAGGGGGCTCCTACGAGCAGTACTTC.